This TCR beta chain appears in the sequencing data of a study of blood T cells in healthy people across ages. Germline V gene sequence: CDR1 MNHNS, CDR2 SASEGT. The CDR3 spans 14 residues. Trimming pared 1 base from V and 0 bases from J, leaving 6 bases between. Sample-barcoded 5' priming and a J-beta primer mix drove a second PCR of about 7 to 12 cycles. One entry per CDR3 protein, called by TCRdb with MiXCR from the 5' RACE reads. Of under 2,000,000 distinct CDR3 sequences listed, around half were seen once; the top ten hold 2.1%. Sequenced input: blood. The receptor comes from a woman aged 40-49 years in good health. The chain links TRBV6-1 to TRBJ2-5; no definite D call. This chain's CDR3 is CASSEGADQETQYF. The CDR3 DNA follows: TGTGCCAGCAGTGAAGGGGCGGACCAAGAGACCCAGTACTTC.